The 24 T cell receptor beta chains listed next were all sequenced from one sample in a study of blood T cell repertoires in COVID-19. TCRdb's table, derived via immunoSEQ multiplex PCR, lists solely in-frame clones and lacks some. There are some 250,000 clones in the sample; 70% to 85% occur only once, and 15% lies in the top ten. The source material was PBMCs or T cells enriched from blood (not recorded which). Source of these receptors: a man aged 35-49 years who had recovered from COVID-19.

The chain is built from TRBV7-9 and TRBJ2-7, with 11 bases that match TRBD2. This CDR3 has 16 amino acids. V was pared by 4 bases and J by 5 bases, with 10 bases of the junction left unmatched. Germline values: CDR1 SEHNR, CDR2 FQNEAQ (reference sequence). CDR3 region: CASSSGGTSGSDEQYF. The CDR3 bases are TGTGCCAGCAGCTCAGGGGGTACTAGCGGGAGCGACGAGCAGTACTTC. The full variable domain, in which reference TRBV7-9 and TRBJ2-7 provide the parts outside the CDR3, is DTGVSQNPRHKITKRGQNVTFRCDPISEHNRLYWYRQTLGQGPEFLTYFQNEAQLEKSRLLSDRFSAERPKGSFSTLEIQRTEQGDSAMYLCASSSGGTSGSDEQYFGPGTRLTVT.

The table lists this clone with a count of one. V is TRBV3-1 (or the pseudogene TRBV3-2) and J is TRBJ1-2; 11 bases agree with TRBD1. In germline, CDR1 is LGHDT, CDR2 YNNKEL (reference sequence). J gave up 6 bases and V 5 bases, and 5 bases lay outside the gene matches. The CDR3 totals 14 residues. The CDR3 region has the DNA TGTGCCAGCAGCAGAGGACAGGGGGCGGATGGCTACACCTTC. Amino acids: CASSRGQGADGYTF.

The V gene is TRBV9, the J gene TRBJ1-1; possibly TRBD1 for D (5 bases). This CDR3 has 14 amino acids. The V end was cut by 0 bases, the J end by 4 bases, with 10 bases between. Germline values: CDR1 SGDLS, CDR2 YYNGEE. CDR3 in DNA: TGTGCCAGCAGCGTAGGAAGGGGCGGCACTGAAGCTTTCTTT. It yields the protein CASSVGRGGTEAFF.

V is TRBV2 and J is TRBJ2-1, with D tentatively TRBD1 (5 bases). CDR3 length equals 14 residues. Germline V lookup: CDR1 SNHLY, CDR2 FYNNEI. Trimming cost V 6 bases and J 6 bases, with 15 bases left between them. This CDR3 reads CASRPVRASNEQFF. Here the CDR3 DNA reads TGTGCCAGCAGGCCGGTCAGGGCTAGCAATGAGCAGTTCTTC.

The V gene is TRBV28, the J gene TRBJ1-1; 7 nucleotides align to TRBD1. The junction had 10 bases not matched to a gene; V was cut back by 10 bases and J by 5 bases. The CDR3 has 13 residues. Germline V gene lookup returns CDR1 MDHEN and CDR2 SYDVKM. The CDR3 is CATSGRGWTEAFF. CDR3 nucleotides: TGTGCCACCTCGGGCAGGGGGTGGACTGAAGCTTTCTTT.

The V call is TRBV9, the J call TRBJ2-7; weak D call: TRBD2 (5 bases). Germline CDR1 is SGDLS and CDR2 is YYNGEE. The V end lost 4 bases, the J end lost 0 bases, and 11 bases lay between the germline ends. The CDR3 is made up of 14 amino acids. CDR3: CASSSIGSSYEQYF. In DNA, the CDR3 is TGTGCCAGCAGCTCAATAGGGAGCTCCTACGAGCAGTACTTC.

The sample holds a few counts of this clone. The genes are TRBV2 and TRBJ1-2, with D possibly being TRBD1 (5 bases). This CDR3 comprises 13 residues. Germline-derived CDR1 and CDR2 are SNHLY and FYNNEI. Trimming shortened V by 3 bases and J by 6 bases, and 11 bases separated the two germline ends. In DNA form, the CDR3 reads TGTGCCAGCAGTGAGGCCAGGGATAATGGCTACACCTTC. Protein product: CASSEARDNGYTF.

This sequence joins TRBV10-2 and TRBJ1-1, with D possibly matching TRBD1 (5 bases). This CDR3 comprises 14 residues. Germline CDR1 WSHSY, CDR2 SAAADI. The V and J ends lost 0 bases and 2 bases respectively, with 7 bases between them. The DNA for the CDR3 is TGCGCCAGCAGTGAGTCCGGGGGTAACACTGAAGCTTTCTTT. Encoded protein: CASSESGGNTEAFF.

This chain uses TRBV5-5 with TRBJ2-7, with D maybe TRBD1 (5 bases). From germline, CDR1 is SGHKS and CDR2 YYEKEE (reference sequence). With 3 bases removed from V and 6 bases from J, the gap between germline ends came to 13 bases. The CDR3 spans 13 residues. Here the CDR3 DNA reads TGTGCCAGCAGCTCAGGGTTTCTCAGCGAGCAGTACTTC. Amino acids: CASSSGFLSEQYF.

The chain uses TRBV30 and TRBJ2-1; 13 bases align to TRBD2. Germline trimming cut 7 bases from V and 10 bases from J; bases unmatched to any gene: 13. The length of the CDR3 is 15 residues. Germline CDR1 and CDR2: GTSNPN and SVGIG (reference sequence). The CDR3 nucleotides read TGTGCCTCCCGACCCCCGGGACTAGCGGGGTGGGAGCAGTTCTTC. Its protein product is CASRPPGLAGWEQFF.

CDR3 in amino acids: CASSLENRGQQPQHF. CDR3 sequence (DNA): TGTGCCAGCAGCTTAGAAAACAGGGGCCAACAGCCCCAGCATTTT. This chain uses TRBV7-2 with TRBJ1-5; 7 nucleotides match TRBD1. This CDR3 spans 15 amino acids. V was pared by 1 base and J by 7 bases, with 7 bases of the junction left unmatched. In germline, CDR1 is SGHTA, CDR2 FQGNSA.

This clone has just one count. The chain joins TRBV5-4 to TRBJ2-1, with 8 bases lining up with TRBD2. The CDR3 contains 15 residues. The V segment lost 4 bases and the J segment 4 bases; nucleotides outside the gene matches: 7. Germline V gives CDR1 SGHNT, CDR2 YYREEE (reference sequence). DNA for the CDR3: TGTGCCAGCAGCCGGGGGGGACAAAAATACAATGAGCAGTTCTTC. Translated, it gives CASSRGGQKYNEQFF.

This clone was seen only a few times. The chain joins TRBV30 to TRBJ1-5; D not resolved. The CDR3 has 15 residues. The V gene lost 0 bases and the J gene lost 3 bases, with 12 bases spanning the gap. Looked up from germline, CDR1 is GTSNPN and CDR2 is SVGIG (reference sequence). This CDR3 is CAWSVGVNPNQPQHF. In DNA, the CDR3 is TGTGCCTGGAGTGTCGGAGTCAACCCCAATCAGCCCCAGCATTTT.

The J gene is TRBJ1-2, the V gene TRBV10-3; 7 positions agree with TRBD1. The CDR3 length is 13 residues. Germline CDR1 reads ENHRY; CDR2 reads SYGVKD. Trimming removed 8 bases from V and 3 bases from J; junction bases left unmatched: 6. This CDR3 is CAIYQGGYYGYTF. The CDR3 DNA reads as TGTGCCATCTATCAGGGGGGTTACTATGGCTACACCTTC.

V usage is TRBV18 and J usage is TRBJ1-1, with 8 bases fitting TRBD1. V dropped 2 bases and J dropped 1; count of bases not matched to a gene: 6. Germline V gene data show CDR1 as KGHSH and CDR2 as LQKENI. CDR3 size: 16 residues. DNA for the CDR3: TGTGCCAGCTCACCAGGACAGGGTGGTACGAACACTGAAGCTTTCTTT. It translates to CASSPGQGGTNTEAFF.

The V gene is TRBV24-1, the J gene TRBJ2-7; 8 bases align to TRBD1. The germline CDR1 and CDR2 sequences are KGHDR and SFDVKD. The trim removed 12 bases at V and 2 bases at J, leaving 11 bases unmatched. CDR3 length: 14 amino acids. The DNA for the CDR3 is TGTGCCCCGGTCGGAACAGGGGGTCCCTACGAGCAGTACTTC. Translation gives CAPVGTGGPYEQYF.

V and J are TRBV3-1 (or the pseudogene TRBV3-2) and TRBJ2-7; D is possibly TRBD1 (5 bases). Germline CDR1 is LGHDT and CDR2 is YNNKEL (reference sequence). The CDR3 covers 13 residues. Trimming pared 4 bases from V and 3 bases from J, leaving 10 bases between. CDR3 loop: CASSRRQLYEQYF. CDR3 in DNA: TGTGCCAGCAGCCGACGACAGCTCTACGAGCAGTACTTC.

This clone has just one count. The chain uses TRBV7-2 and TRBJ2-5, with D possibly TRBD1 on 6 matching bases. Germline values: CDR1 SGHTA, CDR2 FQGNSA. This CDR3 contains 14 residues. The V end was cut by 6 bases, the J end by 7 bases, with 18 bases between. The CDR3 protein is CASSSQNVGGTQYF. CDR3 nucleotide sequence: TGTGCCAGCAGTTCCCAAAACGTAGGGGGGACCCAGTACTTC.

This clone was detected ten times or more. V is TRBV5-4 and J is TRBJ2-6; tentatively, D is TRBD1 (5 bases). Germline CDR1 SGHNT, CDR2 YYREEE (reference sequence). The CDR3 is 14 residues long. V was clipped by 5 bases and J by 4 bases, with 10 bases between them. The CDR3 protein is CASREGVGANVLTF. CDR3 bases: TGTGCCAGCAGGGAAGGGGTCGGGGCCAACGTCCTGACTTTC.

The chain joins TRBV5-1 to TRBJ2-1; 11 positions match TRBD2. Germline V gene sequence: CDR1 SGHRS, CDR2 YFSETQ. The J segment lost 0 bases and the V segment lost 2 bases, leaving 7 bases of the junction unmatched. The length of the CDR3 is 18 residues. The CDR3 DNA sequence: TGCGCCAGCAGCTTTACACCGCTAGCGGGAGGCTCCTACAATGAGCAGTTCTTC. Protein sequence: CASSFTPLAGGSYNEQFF.

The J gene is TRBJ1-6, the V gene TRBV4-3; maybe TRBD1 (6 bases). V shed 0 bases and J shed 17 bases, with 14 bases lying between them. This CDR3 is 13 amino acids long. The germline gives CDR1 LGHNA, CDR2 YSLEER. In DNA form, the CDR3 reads TGCGCCAGCAGCCAAGAACAGGGTACGCCCATCCACTTT. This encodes CASSQEQGTPIHF.

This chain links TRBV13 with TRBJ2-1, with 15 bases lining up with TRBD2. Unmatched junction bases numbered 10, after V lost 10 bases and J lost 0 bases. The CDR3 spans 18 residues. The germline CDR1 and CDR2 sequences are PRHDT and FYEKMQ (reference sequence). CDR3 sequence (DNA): TGTGCCACCCAAGGGACTAGCGGGGGGAAAAGCTCCTACAATGAGCAGTTCTTC. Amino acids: CATQGTSGGKSSYNEQFF.

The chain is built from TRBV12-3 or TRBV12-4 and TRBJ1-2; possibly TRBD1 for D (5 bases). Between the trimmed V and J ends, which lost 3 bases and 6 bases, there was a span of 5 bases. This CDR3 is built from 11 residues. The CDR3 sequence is CASSLGHGYTF. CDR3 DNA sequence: TGTGCCAGCAGTTTGGGGCATGGCTACACCTTC.

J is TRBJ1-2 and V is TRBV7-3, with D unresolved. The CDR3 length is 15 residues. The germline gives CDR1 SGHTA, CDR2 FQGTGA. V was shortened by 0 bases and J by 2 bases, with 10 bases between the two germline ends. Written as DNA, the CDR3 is TGTGCCAGCAGCTTAACCGGCAGCGGCAACTATGGCTACACCTTC. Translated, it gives CASSLTGSGNYGYTF.